This TCR beta chain was found in a study of cytomegalovirus exposure and HLA in healthy donors. Study-level information: Early release data held 75 million to 100 million unique TCRs from HLA-typed donors. Study-wide results and limits: Presence/absence analyses supposed approximately even sequencing depth among donors.

About this clone: Its antigen is undetermined.

CDR3 size: 19 residues. V was pared by 5 bases and J by 1 base, with 24 bases between. Per the germline V gene, CDR1 is LNHNV and CDR2 is YYDKDF (reference sequence). The PCR was carried out with 60 Vbeta primers and 13 Jbeta primers. Generated by immunoSEQ multiplex PCR, the TCRdb table keeps only in-frame clones and is missing some. The repertoire holds around 150,000 clones, 70% to 75% seen once, with approximately 5% in the top ten. While unrecorded immune exposures were likely, the donors were nominally healthy when sampled. This clonotype originated in a young man in good health and CMV-seropositive. Sequencing used PBMCs. This chain uses TRBV15 with TRBJ1-5; a weak D match, TRBD1 (5 bases). The CDR3 loop is CATSLERGGVGWSNQPQHF. For the CDR3, the DNA is TGTGCCACCAGCCTCGAACGGGGGGGAGTGGGCTGGAGCAATCAGCCCCAGCATTTT. The full variable domain, in which reference TRBV15 and TRBJ1-5 provide the parts outside the CDR3, is DAMVIQNPRYQVTQFGKPVTLSCSQTLNHNVMYWYQQKSSQAPKLLFHYYDKDFNNEADTPDNFQSRRPNTSFCFLDIRSPGLGDTAMYLCATSLERGGVGWSNQPQHFGDGTRLSIL.